The 17 T cell receptor beta chains in this list originate from one sample, sequenced in a study of OX40 agonist ivuxolimab in advanced cancers. The data were produced by immunoSEQ multiplex PCR, yet TCRdb's version contains in-frame clones alone and is incomplete. The table records more than 75,000 clones, roughly 80% of them present only once. The material was CD4+ or CD8+ T cells sorted from blood, obtained in a trial of the OX40 agonist ivuxolimab. Source of these receptors: an adult with an advanced solid tumor such as melanoma, head and neck, liver or kidney cancer.

The chain uses TRBV3-1 (or the pseudogene TRBV3-2) and TRBJ2-4; D not certain. The CDR3 sequence is 9 residues long. The germline CDR1 and CDR2 sequences are LGHDT and YNNKEL (reference sequence). V gave up 2 bases and J gave up 16 bases, with 6 bases separating them. The CDR3 DNA follows: TGTGCCAGCAGCCAACCGGGCTACTTC. It specifies CASSQPGYF.

The CDR3 region is CASTQVGLLSGNTIYF. CDR3 in DNA: TGTGCCAGCACCCAGGTGGGGCTACTCTCTGGAAACACCATATATTTT. The J gene is TRBJ1-3, the V gene TRBV28, with a weak D call TRBD1 (5 bases). Germline lookup yields CDR1 MDHEN and CDR2 SYDVKM. Trimming removed 7 bases at V and 0 bases at J, with 16 bases between. CDR3 length equals 16 residues.

The chain has TRBV7-3 and TRBJ2-7; 8 bases are shared with TRBD1. Germline CDR1 and CDR2: SGHTA and FQGTGA. The V gene end was trimmed by 4 bases and the J gene end by 3 bases; junction bases not matched to a gene: 5. The CDR3 spans 14 residues. CDR3: CASSSHGQGYEQYF. The CDR3 coding sequence is TGTGCCAGCAGCTCGCACGGACAGGGCTACGAGCAGTACTTC.

The V and J genes are TRBV13 and TRBJ1-6, with D possibly matching TRBD1 (5 bases). Trimming cost V 1 base and J 5 bases, with 12 bases left between them. The CDR3 runs to 16 residues. The germline V gene encodes CDR1 PRHDT and CDR2 FYEKMQ (reference sequence). The CDR3 region is CASSLDGGGNNSPLHF. In nucleotides, the CDR3 is TGTGCCAGCAGCTTAGACGGTGGGGGTAATAATTCACCCCTCCACTTT. Variable domain in full (rest from reference TRBV13 and TRBJ1-6): AAGVIQSPRHLIKEKRETATLKCYPIPRHDTVYWYQQGPGQDPQFLISFYEKMQSDKGSIPDRFSAQQFSDYHSELNMSSLELGDSALYFCASSLDGGGNNSPLHFGNGTRLTVT.

The rearrangement joins TRBV7-2 to TRBJ2-3; D unclear. Germline V gene data show CDR1 as SGHTA and CDR2 as FQGNSA. Trimming left V 1 base short and J 9 bases short, with 17 bases between. The CDR3 contains 15 residues. The CDR3 sequence: CASSLDQSGAQTQYF. The CDR3 nucleotides are TGTGCCAGCAGCTTAGATCAGTCAGGAGCCCAAACGCAGTATTTT.

The chain employs TRBV9 and TRBJ1-3, with D unclear. Germline assignment: CDR1 SGDLS and CDR2 YYNGEE. The CDR3 is 15 residues long. V was shortened by 3 bases and J by 0 bases, with 10 bases between the two germline ends. This CDR3 is CASSEYGYSGNTIYF. CDR3 DNA sequence: TGTGCCAGCAGCGAGTACGGCTACTCTGGAAACACCATATATTTT.

The V call is TRBV6-1, the J call TRBJ1-3; D is perhaps TRBD1 (5 bases). The germline V gene has CDR1 MNHNS and CDR2 SASEGT. With 7 bases removed from V and 0 bases from J, the gap between germline ends came to 13 bases. There are 15 residues in the CDR3. CDR3 sequence: CASIYGGGSGNTIYF. The CDR3 DNA is TGTGCCAGCATCTACGGGGGGGGCTCTGGAAACACCATATATTTT.

The table lists this clone with a few counts. The sample has other DNA sequences that encode this CDR3 too. V usage is TRBV30 and J usage is TRBJ2-2, with D possibly matching TRBD1 (6 bases). The CDR3 covers 15 residues. CDR1 GTSNPN and CDR2 SVGIG come from the germline V gene (reference sequence). V shed 1 base and J shed 1 base, with 10 bases lying between them. The CDR3 protein is CAWSGWGQNTGELFF. The CDR3 DNA reads as TGTGCCTGGAGTGGTTGGGGGCAGAACACCGGGGAGCTGTTTTTT.

The genes are TRBV6-5 and TRBJ1-2, with TRBD1 as a possible D gene (5 bases). The germline V gene encodes CDR1 MNHEY and CDR2 SVGAGI. The germline V and J ends were trimmed by 2 bases and 7 bases, with 11 bases remaining between them. The CDR3 is 13 amino acids. Here the CDR3 reads CASSYGGTGGYTF. The CDR3 DNA sequence: TGTGCCAGCAGTTACGGGGGGACGGGTGGCTACACCTTC.

The V gene is TRBV7-2, the J gene TRBJ2-3; D not resolved. Trimming took 5 bases from V and 1 from J, leaving 10 bases between them. The CDR3 length is 14 residues. The germline V gene encodes CDR1 SGHTA and CDR2 FQGNSA. CDR3 amino acids: CASSLSGGTDTQYF. The CDR3, as DNA: TGTGCCAGCAGCCTGTCGGGCGGCACAGATACGCAGTATTTT. The whole variable domain, filled in from reference TRBV7-2 and TRBJ2-3, reads GAGVSQSPSNKVTEKGKDVELRCDPISGHTALYWYRQSLGQGLEFLIYFQGNSAPDKSGLPSDRFSAERTGGSVSTLTIQRTQQEDSAVYLCASSLSGGTDTQYFGPGTRLTVL.

The gene calls are TRBV9 and TRBJ1-2, with D unresolved. CDR1 and CDR2 from the germline V gene are SGDLS and YYNGEE. Trimming removed 0 bases from V and 2 bases from J, with 11 bases in between. The CDR3 contains 15 residues. The CDR3 nucleotides are TGTGCCAGCAGCGTAGATTACGGGCCAAACTATGGCTACACCTTC. It is translated as CASSVDYGPNYGYTF.

CDR3: CASSLPTTEAFF. The CDR3 region has the DNA TGTGCCAGCAGCCTCCCCACCACTGAAGCTTTCTTT. The rearrangement joins TRBV28 to TRBJ1-1; D uncertain. This CDR3 has 12 amino acids. CDR1 MDHEN and CDR2 SYDVKM come from the germline V gene. Trimming took 6 bases from V and 4 from J, leaving 9 bases between them.

The chain links TRBV6-1 to TRBJ1-3; the D is unclear. The CDR3 runs to 12 residues. Looked up from germline, CDR1 is MNHNS and CDR2 is SASEGT. Trimming left V 6 bases short and J 5 bases short, with 8 bases between. The CDR3: CASRTNRNTIYF. In nucleotides, the CDR3 is TGTGCCAGCAGGACGAACAGAAACACCATATATTTT.

This clone was recorded only once. The chain has TRBV7-8 and TRBJ1-1; D not resolved. The CDR3 covers 14 residues. Germline V gene lookup returns CDR1 SGHVS and CDR2 FQNEAQ. With 1 base removed from V and 4 bases from J, the gap between germline ends came to 10 bases. CDR3 in amino acids: CASSLVGLGTEAFF. The CDR3 region has the DNA TGTGCCAGCAGCTTAGTCGGCCTGGGCACTGAAGCTTTCTTT.

In its sample, this clone was seen once. The chain uses TRBV7-2 and TRBJ1-2; 9 bases are shared with TRBD1. V lost 3 bases and J lost 7; bases outside the gene matches: 3. The CDR3 has 13 residues. The germline gives CDR1 SGHTA, CDR2 FQGNSA. The DNA of the CDR3 is TGTGCCAGCAGCTTTAGGACAGGGGCTGGCTACACCTTC. Its translation: CASSFRTGAGYTF.

The table lists this clone with a count of one. The V and J genes are TRBV21-1 and TRBJ2-7; the table's D call, TRBD1, has no DNA check behind it. TRBV21-1 is marked as a pseudogene. The CDR3 runs to 15 residues. For the CDR3, the DNA is TGTGCCAGCAGCTTAGGCGGGACAGCCTCCGGCGAGCAGTACGTC. It yields the protein CASSLGGTASGEQYV.

The rearrangement links TRBV28 to TRBJ1-2, with unresolved D. Trimming took 11 bases from V and 2 from J, leaving 12 bases between them. Germline V lookup: CDR1 MDHEN, CDR2 SYDVKM. The CDR3 totals 12 residues. The CDR3 DNA reads TGTGCCTACTTCGGCCTCAACTATGGCTACACCTTC. Its protein is CAYFGLNYGYTF.